The entry that follows covers one T cell receptor (beta chain) sequence. The sample is drawn from a study of regulatory and conventional T cells in breast cancer. One entry per CDR3 protein, called by TCRdb with MiXCR from the PCR reads. The table includes some 1,200 distinct CDR3 sequences, roughly 38% detected once. Per the germline V gene, CDR1 is DFQATT and CDR2 is SNEGSKA (reference sequence). J lost 1 base, V lost 6 bases, and 13 bases had no gene match. The CDR3 runs 16 residues. The J gene is TRBJ2-7, the V gene TRBV20-1, with 9 bases that match TRBD1. The sequence was collected from a female donor with breast cancer. The sample comprised regulatory T cells from blood. The CDR3 DNA is TGCAGTGCCCGAGGGACAGGGCTTACTTGGTCCTACGAGCAGTACTTC. Protein product: CSARGTGLTWSYEQYF.